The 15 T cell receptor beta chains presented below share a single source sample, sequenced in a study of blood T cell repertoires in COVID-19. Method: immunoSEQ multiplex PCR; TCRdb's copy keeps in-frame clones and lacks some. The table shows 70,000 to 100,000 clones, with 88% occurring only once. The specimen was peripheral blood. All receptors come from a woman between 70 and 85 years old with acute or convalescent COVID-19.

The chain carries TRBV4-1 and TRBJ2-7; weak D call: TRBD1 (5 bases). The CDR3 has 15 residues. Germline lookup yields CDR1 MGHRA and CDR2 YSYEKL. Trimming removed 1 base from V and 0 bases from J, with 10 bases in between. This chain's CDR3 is CASSQGGTVSYEQYF. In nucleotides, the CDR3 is TGCGCCAGCAGCCAAGGGGGCACAGTCTCCTACGAGCAGTACTTC.

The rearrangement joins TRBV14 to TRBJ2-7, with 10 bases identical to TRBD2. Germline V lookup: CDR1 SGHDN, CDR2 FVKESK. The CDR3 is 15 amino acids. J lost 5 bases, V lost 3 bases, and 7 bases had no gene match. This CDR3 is CASSHQAGGPNEQYF. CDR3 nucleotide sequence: TGTGCCAGCAGCCATCAAGCGGGAGGGCCCAACGAGCAGTACTTC.

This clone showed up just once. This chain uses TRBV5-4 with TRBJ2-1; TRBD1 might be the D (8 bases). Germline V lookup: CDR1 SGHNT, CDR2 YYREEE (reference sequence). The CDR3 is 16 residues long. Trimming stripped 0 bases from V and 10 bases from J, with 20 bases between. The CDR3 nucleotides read TGTGCCAGCAGCTTGGCCGAACAGGGGGGGAACCAGGAGCAGTTCTTC. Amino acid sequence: CASSLAEQGGNQEQFF. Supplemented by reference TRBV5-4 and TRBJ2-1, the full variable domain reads ETGVTQSPTHLIKTRGQQVTLRCSSQSGHNTVSWYQQALGQGPQFIFQYYREEENGRGNFPPRFSGLQFPNYSSELNVNALELDDSALYLCASSLAEQGGNQEQFFGPGTRLTVL.

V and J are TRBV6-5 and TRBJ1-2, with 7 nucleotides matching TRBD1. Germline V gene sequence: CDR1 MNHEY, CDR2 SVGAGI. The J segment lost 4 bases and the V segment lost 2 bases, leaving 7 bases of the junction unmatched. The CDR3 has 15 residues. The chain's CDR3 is CASSYNHRGGYGYTF. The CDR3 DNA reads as TGTGCCAGCAGTTACAATCACAGGGGTGGCTATGGCTACACCTTC.

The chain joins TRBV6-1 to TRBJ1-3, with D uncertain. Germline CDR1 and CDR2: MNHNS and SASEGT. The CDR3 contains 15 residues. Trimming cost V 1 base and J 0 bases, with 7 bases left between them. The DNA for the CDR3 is TGTGCCAGCAGTGAAGGGAGTTACTCTGGAAACACCATATATTTT. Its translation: CASSEGSYSGNTIYF.

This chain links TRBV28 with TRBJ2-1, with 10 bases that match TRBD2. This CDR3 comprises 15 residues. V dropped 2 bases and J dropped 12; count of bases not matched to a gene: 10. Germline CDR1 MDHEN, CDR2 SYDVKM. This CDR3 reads CASSLDLAGGRGQFF. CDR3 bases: TGTGCCAGCAGTTTAGACTTAGCGGGAGGTCGGGGGCAGTTCTTC. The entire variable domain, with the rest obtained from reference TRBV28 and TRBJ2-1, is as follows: DVKVTQSSRYLVKRTGEKVFLECVQDMDHENMFWYRQDPGLGLRLIYFSYDVKMKEKGDIPEGYSVSREKKERFSLILESASTNQTSMYLCASSLDLAGGRGQFFGPGTRLTVL.

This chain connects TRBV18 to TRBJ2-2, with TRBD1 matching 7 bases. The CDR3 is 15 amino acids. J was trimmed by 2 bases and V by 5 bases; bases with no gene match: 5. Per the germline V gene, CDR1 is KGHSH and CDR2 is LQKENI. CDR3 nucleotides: TGTGCCAGCTCAAACAGGGGCCTCAACACCGGGGAGCTGTTTTTT. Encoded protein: CASSNRGLNTGELFF.

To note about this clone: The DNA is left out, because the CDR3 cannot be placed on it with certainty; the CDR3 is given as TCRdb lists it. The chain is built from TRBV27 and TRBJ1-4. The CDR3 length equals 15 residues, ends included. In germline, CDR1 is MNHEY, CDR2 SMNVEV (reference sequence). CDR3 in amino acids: CASSSSLLSNEKLFF.

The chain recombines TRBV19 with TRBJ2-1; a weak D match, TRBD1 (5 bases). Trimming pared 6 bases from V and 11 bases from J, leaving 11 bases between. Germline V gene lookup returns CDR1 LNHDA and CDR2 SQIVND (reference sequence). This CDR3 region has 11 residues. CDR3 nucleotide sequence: TGTGCCAGTAGAATTGACAGAAAGCAGTTCTTC. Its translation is CASRIDRKQFF.

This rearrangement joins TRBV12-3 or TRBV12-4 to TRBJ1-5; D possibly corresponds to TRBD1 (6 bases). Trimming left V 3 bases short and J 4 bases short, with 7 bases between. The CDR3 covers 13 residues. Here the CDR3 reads CASSFDRNQPQHF. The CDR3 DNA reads TGTGCCAGCAGTTTCGACAGGAATCAGCCCCAGCATTTT.

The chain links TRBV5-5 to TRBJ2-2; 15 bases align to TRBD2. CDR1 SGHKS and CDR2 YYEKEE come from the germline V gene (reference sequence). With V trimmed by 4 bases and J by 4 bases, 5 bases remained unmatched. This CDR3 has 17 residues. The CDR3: CASSTGLAGGFTGELFF. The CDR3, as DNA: TGTGCCAGCAGCACGGGACTAGCGGGGGGTTTCACCGGGGAGCTGTTTTTT.

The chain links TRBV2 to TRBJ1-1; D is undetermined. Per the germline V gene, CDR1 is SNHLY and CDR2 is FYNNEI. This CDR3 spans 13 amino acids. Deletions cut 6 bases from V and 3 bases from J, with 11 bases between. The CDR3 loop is CASSVDGDTEAFF. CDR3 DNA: TGTGCCAGCAGCGTCGACGGGGACACTGAAGCTTTCTTT.

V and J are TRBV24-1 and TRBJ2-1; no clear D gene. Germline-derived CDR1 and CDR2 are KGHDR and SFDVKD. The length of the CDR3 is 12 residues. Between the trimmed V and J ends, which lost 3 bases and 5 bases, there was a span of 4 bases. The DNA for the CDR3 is TGTGCCACCAGTGATCTTAACAATGAGCAGTTCTTC. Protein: CATSDLNNEQFF.

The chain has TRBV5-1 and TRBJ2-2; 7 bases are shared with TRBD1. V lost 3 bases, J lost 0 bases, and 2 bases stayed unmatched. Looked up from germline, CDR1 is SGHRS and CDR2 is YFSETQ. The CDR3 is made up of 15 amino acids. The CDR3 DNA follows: TGCGCCAGCAGCTGGGGACAGACGAACACCGGGGAGCTGTTTTTT. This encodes CASSWGQTNTGELFF.

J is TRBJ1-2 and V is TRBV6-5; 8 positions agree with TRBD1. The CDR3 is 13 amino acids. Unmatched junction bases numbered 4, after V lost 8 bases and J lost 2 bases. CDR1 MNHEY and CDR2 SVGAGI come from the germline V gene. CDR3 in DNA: TGTGCCAGCGGACAGGGAAGGAACTATGGCTACACCTTC. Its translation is CASGQGRNYGYTF.